This T cell receptor beta chain is from a study of blood T cell repertoires in COVID-19. Study-level background: There were acute and convalescent COVID-19 samples, and they came from the United States, Italy and Spain. Sample material is recorded as cDNA or gDNA derived from T cells, B-cell-depleted T cells, or PBMCs.

Per the original data handling: Reference gene primer amplification in the assay estimated nucleated cell counts. Libraries were prepared by immunoSEQ multiplex PCR; TCRdb keeps only in-frame clonotypes and omits some of them. V, J and clone size were drawn from that table, and D and trimming were deduced from the DNA. The sample consists of a few hundred thousand clones, about 88% of them appearing once. Patients in Seattle were enrolled during active infection, then followed longitudinally. Sequencing used peripheral blood. The source is a woman aged 65 to 85 with COVID-19, enrolled during active disease.

DNA for the CDR3: TGTGCCAGCAGCCAAGCAGTAGCGGGAGAGCAGTTCTTC. Protein sequence: CASSQAVAGEQFF. V gene TRBV14 combines with J gene TRBJ2-1; 8 nucleotides match TRBD2. The CDR3 is made up of 13 amino acids. In germline, CDR1 is SGHDN, CDR2 FVKESK. Trimming at V came to 1 base and at J to 10 bases, leaving 3 bases not matched to a gene.